What follows describes a single TCR beta chain. Antigen specificity is unknown. The CDR3 runs to 12 residues. Trimming shortened V by 7 bases and J by 8 bases, and 14 bases separated the two germline ends. CDR1 is SNHLY and CDR2 is FYNNEI in the germline V gene. The data stem from a study of early stage breast cancer tumors. Study at large: Seven or eight ER+/PR+/HER2- tumors were invasive ductal; a few were invasive lobular.

Overall study results and limits: Most shared enriched TCRB sequences were commonly generated ones.

Some clones are missing from TCRdb's copy, which holds only in-frame ones; the method was immunoSEQ multiplex PCR. The profile shows roughly 57,000 clones, about 90% of them singletons. Material: blood. This chain joins TRBV2 and TRBJ2-5, with a tentative D call TRBD2 (6 bases). This TCR was sampled from an older person with breast cancer. The CDR3 nucleotides are TGTGCCAGCAACCCCGACGGGGGAACCCAGTACTTC. Its protein is CASNPDGGTQYF.